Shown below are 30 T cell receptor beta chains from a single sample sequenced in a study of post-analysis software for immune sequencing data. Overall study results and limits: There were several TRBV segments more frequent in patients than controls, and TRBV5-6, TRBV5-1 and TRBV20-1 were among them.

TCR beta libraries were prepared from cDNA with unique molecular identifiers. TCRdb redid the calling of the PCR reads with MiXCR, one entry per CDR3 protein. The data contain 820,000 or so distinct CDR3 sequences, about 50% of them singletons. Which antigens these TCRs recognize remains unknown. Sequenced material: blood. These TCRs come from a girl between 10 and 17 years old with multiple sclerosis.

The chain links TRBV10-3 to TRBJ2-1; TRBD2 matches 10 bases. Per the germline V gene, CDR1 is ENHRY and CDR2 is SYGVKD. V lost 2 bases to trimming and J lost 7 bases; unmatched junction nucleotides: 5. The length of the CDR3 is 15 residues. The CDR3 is CAISEGLAGVNEQFF. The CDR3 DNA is TGTGCCATCAGTGAGGGCCTAGCGGGAGTGAATGAGCAGTTCTTC.

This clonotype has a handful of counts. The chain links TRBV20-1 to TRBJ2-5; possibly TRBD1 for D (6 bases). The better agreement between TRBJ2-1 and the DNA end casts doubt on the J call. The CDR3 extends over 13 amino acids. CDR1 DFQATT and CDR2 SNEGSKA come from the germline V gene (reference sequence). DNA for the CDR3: TGCAGTGCTAGCAGGGGCCCCCAAGAGACCCAGTTCTTC. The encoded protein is CSASRGPQETQFF.

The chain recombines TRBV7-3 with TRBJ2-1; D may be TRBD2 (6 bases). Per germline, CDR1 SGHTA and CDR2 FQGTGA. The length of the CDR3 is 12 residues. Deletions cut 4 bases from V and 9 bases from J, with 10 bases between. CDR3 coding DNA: TGTGCCAGCAGCTCTAGCGTAGGTGAGCAGTTCTTC. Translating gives CASSSSVGEQFF.

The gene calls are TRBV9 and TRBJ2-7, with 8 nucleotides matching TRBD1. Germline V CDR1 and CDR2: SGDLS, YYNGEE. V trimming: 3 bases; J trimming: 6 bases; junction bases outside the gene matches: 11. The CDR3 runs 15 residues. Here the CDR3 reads CASSATWTGLFEQYF. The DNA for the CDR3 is TGTGCCAGCAGCGCCACGTGGACAGGGTTGTTCGAGCAGTACTTC.

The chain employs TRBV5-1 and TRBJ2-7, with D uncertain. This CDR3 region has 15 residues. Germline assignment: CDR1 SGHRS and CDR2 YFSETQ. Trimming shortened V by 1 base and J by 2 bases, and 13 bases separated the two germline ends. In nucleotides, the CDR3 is TGCGCCAGCAGCTTGTCCGATGGGGAAACCTACGAGCAGTACTTC. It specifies CASSLSDGETYEQYF.

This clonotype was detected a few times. CDR3 in amino acids: CASSQEGQLRRGYTF. The DNA for the CDR3 is TGCGCCAGCAGCCAAGAAGGTCAGCTCAGGCGTGGCTACACCTTC. J is TRBJ1-2 and V is TRBV4-1; D not resolved. This CDR3 has 15 residues. Germline CDR1 and CDR2: MGHRA and YSYEKL. V dropped 0 bases and J dropped 7 bases, with 15 bases sitting between them.

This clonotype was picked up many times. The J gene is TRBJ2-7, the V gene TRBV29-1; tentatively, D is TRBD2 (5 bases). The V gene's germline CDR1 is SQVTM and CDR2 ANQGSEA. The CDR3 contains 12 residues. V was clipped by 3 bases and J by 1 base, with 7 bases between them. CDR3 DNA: TGCAGCGTTGAGTCGGGATCCTACGAGCAGTACTTC. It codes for CSVESGSYEQYF.

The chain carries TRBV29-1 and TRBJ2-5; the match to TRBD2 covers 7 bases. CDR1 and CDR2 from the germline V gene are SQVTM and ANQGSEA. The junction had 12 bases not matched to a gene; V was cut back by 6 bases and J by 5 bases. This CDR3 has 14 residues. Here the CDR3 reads CSVDEAGKGETQYF. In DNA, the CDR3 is TGCAGCGTCGACGAAGCGGGAAAAGGGGAGACCCAGTACTTC. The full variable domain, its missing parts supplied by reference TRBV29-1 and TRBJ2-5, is SAVISQKPSRDICQRGTSLTIQCQVDSQVTMMFWYRQQPGQSLTLIATANQGSEATYESGFVIDKFPISRPNLTFSTLTVSNMSPEDSSIYLCSVDEAGKGETQYFGPGTRLLVL.

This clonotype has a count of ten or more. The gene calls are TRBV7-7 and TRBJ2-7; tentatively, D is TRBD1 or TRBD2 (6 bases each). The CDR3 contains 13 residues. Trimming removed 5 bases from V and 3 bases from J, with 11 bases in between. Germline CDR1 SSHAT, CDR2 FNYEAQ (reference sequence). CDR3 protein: CASSPGGHYEQYF. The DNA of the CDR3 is TGTGCCAGCAGCCCCGGGGGCCACTACGAGCAGTACTTC.

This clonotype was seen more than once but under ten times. CDR3 sequence reads: CASSVGLRDGRSYEQYF. The CDR3 nucleotides read TGTGCCAGCAGCGTAGGGCTTCGGGACGGGCGCTCCTACGAGCAGTACTTC. This chain joins TRBV9 and TRBJ2-7, with D perhaps being TRBD1 or TRBD2 (5 bases each). The CDR3 totals 17 residues. Between the trimmed V and J ends, which lost 0 bases and 0 bases, there was a span of 16 bases. CDR1 is SGDLS and CDR2 is YYNGEE in the germline V gene.

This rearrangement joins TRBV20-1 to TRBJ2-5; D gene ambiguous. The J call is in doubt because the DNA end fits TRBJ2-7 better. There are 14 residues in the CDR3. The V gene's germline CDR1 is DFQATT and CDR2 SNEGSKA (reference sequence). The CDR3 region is CSARDYLGVSEQYF. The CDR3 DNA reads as TGCAGTGCTAGAGACTATCTGGGCGTATCCGAGCAGTACTTC.

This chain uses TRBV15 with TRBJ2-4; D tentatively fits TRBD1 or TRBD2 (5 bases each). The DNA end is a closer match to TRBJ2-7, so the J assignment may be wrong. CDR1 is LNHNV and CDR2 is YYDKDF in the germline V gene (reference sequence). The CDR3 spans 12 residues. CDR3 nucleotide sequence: TGTGCCACCAGCAGAGCTGGGGGCGAGCAGTACTTC. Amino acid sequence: CATSRAGGEQYF.

The CDR3 is CASSLFGLGQPQHF. The CDR3 bases are TGTGCCAGCAGCTTATTTGGGTTGGGACAGCCCCAGCATTTT. J is TRBJ1-5 and V is TRBV7-9, with unresolved D. Germline lookup yields CDR1 SEHNR and CDR2 FQNEAQ (reference sequence). Trimming left V 2 bases short and J 7 bases short, with 12 bases between. The CDR3 spans 14 residues.

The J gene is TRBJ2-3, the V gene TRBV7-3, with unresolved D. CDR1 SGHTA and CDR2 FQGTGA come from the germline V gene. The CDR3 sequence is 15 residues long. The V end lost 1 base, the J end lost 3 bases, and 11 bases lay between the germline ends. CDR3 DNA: TGTGCCAGCAGCTTAAGAGGATTTTATACAGATACGCAGTATTTT. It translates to CASSLRGFYTDTQYF.

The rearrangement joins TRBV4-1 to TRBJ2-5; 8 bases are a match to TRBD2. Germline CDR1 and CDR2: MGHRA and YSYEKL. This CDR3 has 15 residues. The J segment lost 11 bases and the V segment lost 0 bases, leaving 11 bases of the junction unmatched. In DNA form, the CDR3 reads TGCGCCAGCAGCCAAGATTCAACGGGGGGGAGAAGGCAGTACTTC. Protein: CASSQDSTGGRRQYF.

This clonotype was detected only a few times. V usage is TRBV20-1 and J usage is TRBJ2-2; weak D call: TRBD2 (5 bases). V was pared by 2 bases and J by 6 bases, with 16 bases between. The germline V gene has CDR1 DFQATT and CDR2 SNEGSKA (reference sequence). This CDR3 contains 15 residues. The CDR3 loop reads CSARNPGRPAGELFF. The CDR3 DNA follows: TGCAGTGCTAGAAACCCTGGGAGACCCGCCGGGGAGCTGTTTTTT.

CDR3 in amino acids: CSVRPQPVTLFRKPVNTEAFF. The CDR3, as DNA: TGCAGCGTTCGCCCGCAACCGGTAACATTGTTTCGAAAACCAGTAAACACTGAAGCTTTCTTT. The chain employs TRBV29-1 and TRBJ1-1; D remains unclear. Trimming shortened V by 5 bases and J by 2 bases, and 36 bases separated the two germline ends. Germline V gene data show CDR1 as SQVTM and CDR2 as ANQGSEA. The CDR3 is made up of 21 amino acids.

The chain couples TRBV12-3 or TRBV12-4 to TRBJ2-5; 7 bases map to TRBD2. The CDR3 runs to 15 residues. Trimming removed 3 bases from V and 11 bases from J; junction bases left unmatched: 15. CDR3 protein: CASSFRGDWSYGQYF. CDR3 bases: TGTGCCAGCAGTTTTCGGGGGGATTGGTCCTACGGGCAGTACTTC.

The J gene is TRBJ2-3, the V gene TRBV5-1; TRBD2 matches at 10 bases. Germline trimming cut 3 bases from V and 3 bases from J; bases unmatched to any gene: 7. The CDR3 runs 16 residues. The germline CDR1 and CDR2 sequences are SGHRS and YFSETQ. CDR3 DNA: TGCGCCAGCAGCTGGAGCGGGGGGGGAGAGACAGATACGCAGTATTTT. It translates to CASSWSGGGETDTQYF.

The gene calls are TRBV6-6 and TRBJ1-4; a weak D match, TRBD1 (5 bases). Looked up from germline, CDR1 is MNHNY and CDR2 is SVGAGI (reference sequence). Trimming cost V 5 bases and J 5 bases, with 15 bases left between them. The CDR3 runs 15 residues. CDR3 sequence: CASSPIQGLNEKLFF. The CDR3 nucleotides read TGTGCCAGCAGTCCCATCCAGGGTTTGAATGAAAAACTGTTTTTT.

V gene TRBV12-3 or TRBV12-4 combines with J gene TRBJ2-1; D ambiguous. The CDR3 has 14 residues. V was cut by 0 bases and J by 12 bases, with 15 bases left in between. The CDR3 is CASSLAKGLPWQFF. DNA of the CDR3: TGTGCCAGCAGTTTAGCGAAAGGTCTCCCCTGGCAGTTCTTC.

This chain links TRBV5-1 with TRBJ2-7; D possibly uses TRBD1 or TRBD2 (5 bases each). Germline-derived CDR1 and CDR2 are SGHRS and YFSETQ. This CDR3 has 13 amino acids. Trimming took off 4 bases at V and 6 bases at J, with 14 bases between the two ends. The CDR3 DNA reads TGCGCCAGCAGCGAACAGGAGGTTCTCGAGCAGTACTTC. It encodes CASSEQEVLEQYF.

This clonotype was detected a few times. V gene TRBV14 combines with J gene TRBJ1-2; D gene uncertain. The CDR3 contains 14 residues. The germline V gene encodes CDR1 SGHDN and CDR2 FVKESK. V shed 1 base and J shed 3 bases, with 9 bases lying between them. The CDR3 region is CASSQGSWDYGYTF. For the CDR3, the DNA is TGTGCCAGCAGCCAAGGAAGCTGGGACTATGGCTACACCTTC.

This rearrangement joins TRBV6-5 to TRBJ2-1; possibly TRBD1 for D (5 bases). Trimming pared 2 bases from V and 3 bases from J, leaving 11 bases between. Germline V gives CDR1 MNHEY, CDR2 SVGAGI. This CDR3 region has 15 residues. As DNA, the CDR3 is TGTGCCAGCAGTTACGGGGCTTCCATCTACAATGAGCAGTTCTTC. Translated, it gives CASSYGASIYNEQFF.

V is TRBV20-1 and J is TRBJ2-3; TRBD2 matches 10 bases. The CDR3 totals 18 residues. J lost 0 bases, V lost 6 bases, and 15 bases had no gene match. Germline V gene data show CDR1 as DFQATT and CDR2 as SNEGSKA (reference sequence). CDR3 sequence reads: CSALGLAGVDTSTDTQYF. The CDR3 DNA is TGCAGTGCCCTTGGGCTAGCGGGAGTGGATACTAGCACAGATACGCAGTATTTT.

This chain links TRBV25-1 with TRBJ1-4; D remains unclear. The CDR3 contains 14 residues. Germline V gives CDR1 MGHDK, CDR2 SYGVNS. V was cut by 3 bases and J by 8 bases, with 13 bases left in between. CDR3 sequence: CASSDDIVREKLFF. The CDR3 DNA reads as TGTGCCAGCAGTGACGACATAGTCAGGGAAAAACTGTTTTTT.

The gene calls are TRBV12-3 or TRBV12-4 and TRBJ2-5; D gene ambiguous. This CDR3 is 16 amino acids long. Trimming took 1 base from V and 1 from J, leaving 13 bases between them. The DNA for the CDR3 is TGTGCCAGCAGTTTAGGGCCGCAGACCGGCCAAGAGACCCAGTACTTC. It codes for CASSLGPQTGQETQYF.

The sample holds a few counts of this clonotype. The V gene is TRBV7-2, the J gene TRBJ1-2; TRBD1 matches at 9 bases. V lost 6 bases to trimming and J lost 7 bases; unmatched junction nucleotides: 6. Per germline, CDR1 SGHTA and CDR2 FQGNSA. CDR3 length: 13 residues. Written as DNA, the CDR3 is TGTGCCAGCAGTAAGCGGGACAGGGTTGGCTACACCTTC. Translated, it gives CASSKRDRVGYTF.

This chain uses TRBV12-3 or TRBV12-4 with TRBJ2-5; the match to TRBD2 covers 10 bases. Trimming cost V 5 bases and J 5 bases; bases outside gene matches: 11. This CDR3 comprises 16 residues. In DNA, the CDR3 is TGTGCCAGCAGTCTTGGACGAGCGGGAGGGTTGGAGACCCAGTACTTC. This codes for CASSLGRAGGLETQYF.

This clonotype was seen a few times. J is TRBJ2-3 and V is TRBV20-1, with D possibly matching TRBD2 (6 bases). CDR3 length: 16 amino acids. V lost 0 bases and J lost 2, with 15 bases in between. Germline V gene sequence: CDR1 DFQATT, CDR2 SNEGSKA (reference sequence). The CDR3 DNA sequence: TGCAGTGCTAGAGATCCGACTAGGGTGAACACAGATACGCAGTATTTT. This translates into CSARDPTRVNTDTQYF.